The 11 T cell receptor beta chains reported below all come from one sample, sequenced in a study of blood T cell repertoires in COVID-19. Profiling relied on immunoSEQ multiplex PCR, and the TCRdb table lists in-frame clones only, not all of them. Of 140,000 to 150,000 clones listed, roughly 87% are singletons. Material: peripheral blood. The receptors were sampled from a man aged 70 or older with acute or convalescent COVID-19.

On this clone itself: At the DNA level, this CDR3 is encoded by other sequences in the same sample as well. The chain uses TRBV2 and TRBJ1-1; D might be TRBD1 (5 bases). V lost 6 bases and J lost 1, with 9 bases in between. CDR3 length: 13 residues. The germline CDR1 and CDR2 sequences are SNHLY and FYNNEI. CDR3 in amino acids: CASRAQGNTEAFF. The CDR3 nucleotides read TGTGCCAGCAGGGCGCAGGGGAACACTGAAGCTTTCTTT.

The chain recombines TRBV19 with TRBJ2-2, with TRBD1 matching 8 bases. The V segment lost 5 bases and the J segment 6 bases; nucleotides outside the gene matches: 8. CDR1 is LNHDA and CDR2 is SQIVND in the germline V gene (reference sequence). The CDR3 contains 15 residues. The CDR3 bases are TGTGCCAGTAGTTCCGGACAGGGAAAGTCCGGGGAGCTGTTTTTT. This gives the protein CASSSGQGKSGELFF. Full variable domain (outside the CDR3, taken from reference TRBV19 and TRBJ2-2): DGGITQSPKYLFRKEGQNVTLSCEQNLNHDAMYWYRQDPGQGLRLIYYSQIVNDFQKGDIAEGYSVSREKKESFPLTVTSAQKNPTAFYLCASSSGQGKSGELFFGEGSRLTVL.

This clone showed up just once. The J gene is TRBJ1-2, the V gene TRBV11-2; 7 bases fit TRBD1. CDR1 is SGHAT, CDR2 FQNNGV, per germline. This CDR3 has 13 amino acids. Trimming cost V 5 bases and J 8 bases; bases outside gene matches: 8. The CDR3 nucleotides are TGTGCCAGCAGCGCCACAGGGGAATACGGCTACACCTTC. Translating gives CASSATGEYGYTF.

This clone was detected once. This rearrangement joins TRBV3-1 (or the pseudogene TRBV3-2) to TRBJ2-7, with TRBD2 matching 7 bases. The CDR3 totals 15 residues. V trimming: 4 bases; J trimming: 2 bases; junction bases outside the gene matches: 8. Germline CDR1 is LGHDT and CDR2 is YNNKEL (reference sequence). The CDR3 here is CASSPWGGSPYEQYF. The CDR3 DNA is TGTGCCAGCAGCCCTTGGGGGGGGTCTCCCTACGAGCAGTACTTC.

The chain carries TRBV24-1 and TRBJ2-3; 8 positions agree with TRBD2. The CDR3 consists of 16 residues. CDR1 and CDR2 (germline): KGHDR, SFDVKD. The V gene end was trimmed by 3 bases and the J gene end by 2 bases; junction bases not matched to a gene: 6. CDR3 amino acids: CATSDHTAGATDTQYF. The CDR3 bases are TGTGCCACCAGTGATCATACAGCGGGAGCCACAGATACGCAGTATTTT.

For the CDR3, the DNA is TGTGCCAGCTGGACAGGGGGTTGGGAAAAACTGTTTTTT. The encoded protein is CASWTGGWEKLFF. The chain has TRBV28 and TRBJ1-4; 10 bases align to TRBD1. The germline CDR1 and CDR2 sequences are MDHEN and SYDVKM. After removal of 8 bases from V and 8 bases from J, the junction contained 5 bases not matched to a gene. The CDR3 consists of 13 residues.

This rearrangement joins TRBV5-1 to TRBJ2-1, with a weak D call TRBD1 (6 bases). The ends were cut back, 4 bases at V and 10 bases at J, with 12 bases in the middle. Per the germline V gene, CDR1 is SGHRS and CDR2 is YFSETQ. The CDR3 sequence is 12 residues long. The CDR3 nucleotides read TGCGCCAGCAGCGAGTCACAGGGCGAGCAGTTCTTC. Its translation: CASSESQGEQFF.

This chain connects TRBV6-1 to TRBJ1-1, with D perhaps TRBD1 (5 bases). The germline V gene has CDR1 MNHNS and CDR2 SASEGT. This CDR3 spans 13 amino acids. Trimming removed 1 base at V and 5 bases at J, with 8 bases between. The CDR3 sequence is CASSEGDSTEAFF. The CDR3, as DNA: TGTGCCAGCAGTGAAGGGGACTCGACTGAAGCTTTCTTT.

In regard to this clone: Other DNA sequences in the sample encode the same CDR3. The DNA of the CDR3 is TGTGCCAGTCGCCGGGACAGGGGGTATGGCTACACCTTC. Amino acid sequence: CASRRDRGYGYTF. This chain connects TRBV19 to TRBJ1-2; 11 bases are a match to TRBD1. Germline CDR1 is LNHDA and CDR2 is SQIVND (reference sequence). This CDR3 is built from 13 residues. The junction had 4 bases not matched to a gene; V was cut back by 8 bases and J by 5 bases. Full variable domain (missing parts from reference TRBV19 and TRBJ1-2): DGGITQSPKYLFRKEGQNVTLSCEQNLNHDAMYWYRQDPGQGLRLIYYSQIVNDFQKGDIAEGYSVSREKKESFPLTVTSAQKNPTAFYLCASRRDRGYGYTFGSGTRLTVV.

J is TRBJ1-5 and V is TRBV6-5; D perhaps matches TRBD1 (6 bases). CDR3 size: 14 residues. Trimming cost V 5 bases and J 5 bases, with 13 bases left between them. Germline values: CDR1 MNHEY, CDR2 SVGAGI. The CDR3 loop is CASSLNRAHQPQHF. DNA for the CDR3: TGTGCCAGCAGTCTGAACAGGGCCCATCAGCCCCAGCATTTT.

The DNA for the CDR3 is TGTGCCAGCAGCCCCCAAGGACATACGAATTCACCCCTCCACTTT. Its protein is CASSPQGHTNSPLHF. The V gene is TRBV7-9, the J gene TRBJ1-6, with D possibly TRBD1 on 5 matching bases. V was trimmed by 5 bases and J by 7 bases, leaving 15 bases between them. CDR1 is SEHNR, CDR2 FQNEAQ, per germline (reference sequence). The CDR3 sequence is 15 residues long.